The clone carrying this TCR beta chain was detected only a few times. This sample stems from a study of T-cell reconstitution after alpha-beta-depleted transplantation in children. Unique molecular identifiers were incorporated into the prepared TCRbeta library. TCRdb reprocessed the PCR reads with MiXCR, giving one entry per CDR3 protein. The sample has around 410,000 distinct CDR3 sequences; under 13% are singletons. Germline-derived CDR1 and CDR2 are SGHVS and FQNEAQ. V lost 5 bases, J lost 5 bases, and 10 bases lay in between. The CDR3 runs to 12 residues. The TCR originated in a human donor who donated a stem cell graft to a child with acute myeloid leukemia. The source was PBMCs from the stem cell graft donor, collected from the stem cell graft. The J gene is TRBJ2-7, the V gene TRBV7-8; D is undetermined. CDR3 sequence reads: CASSPLQNEQYF. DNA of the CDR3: TGTGCCAGCAGCCCACTCCAGAACGAGCAGTACTTC.